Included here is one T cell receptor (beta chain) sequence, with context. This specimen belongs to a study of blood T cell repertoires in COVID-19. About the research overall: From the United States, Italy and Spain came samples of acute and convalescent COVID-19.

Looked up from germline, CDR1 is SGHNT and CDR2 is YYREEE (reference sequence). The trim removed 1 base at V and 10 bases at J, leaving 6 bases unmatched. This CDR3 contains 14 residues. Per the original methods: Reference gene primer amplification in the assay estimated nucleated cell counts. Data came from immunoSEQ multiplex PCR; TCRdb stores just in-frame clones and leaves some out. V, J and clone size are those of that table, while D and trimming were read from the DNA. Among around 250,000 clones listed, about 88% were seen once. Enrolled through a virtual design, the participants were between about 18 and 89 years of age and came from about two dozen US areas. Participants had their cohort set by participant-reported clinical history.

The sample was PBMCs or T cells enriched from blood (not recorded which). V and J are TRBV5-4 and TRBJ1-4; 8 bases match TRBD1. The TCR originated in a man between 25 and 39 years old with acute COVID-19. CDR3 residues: CASSLSQGAGKLFF. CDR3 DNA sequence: TGTGCCAGCAGCTTGTCTCAGGGGGCAGGAAAACTGTTTTTT. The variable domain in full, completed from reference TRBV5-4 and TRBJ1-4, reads ETGVTQSPTHLIKTRGQQVTLRCSSQSGHNTVSWYQQALGQGPQFIFQYYREEENGRGNFPPRFSGLQFPNYSSELNVNALELDDSALYLCASSLSQGAGKLFFGSGTQLSVL.